The rows below give T cell receptor beta chains drawn from one sample of a study of blood T cell repertoires in COVID-19. Produced via immunoSEQ multiplex PCR; TCRdb's table is partial and in-frame only. The sample includes around 28,000 clones, 87% of them seen just once. The sequencing sample was made of peripheral blood. These receptors were taken from a human donor in a cohort sampled during active COVID-19. Each CDR3 is given with its conserved first and last residue. The order of the fields is V gene, D gene, clone size, J gene, CDR3 DNA, CDR3 protein. A D gene is named only where the DNA matches it firmly. Where a row states a size, it is once, few, many or the class of an expanded clone; other rows omit it.

V gene: TRBV21-1
D gene: NA
clone size: NA
J gene: TRBJ2-5
CDR3 DNA: TGTGCCACGGGGGGCGCGGGGGGCGAGGTTCTGAGAGAGACCCAGTACTTC
CDR3 protein: CATGGAGGEVLRETQYF

V gene: TRBV5-6
D gene: TRBD1
clone size: NA
J gene: TRBJ1-1
CDR3 DNA: TGTGCCAGCAGCTTGGACAGGGGCACTGAAGCTTTCTTT
CDR3 protein: CASSLDRGTEAFF

V gene: TRBV4-1
D gene: TRBD1
clone size: NA
J gene: TRBJ1-1
CDR3 DNA: TGCGCCAGCAGCCAAGACGACAGGGTCGGGACTGAAGCTTTCTTT
CDR3 protein: CASSQDDRVGTEAFF

V gene: TRBV11-2
D gene: TRBD2
clone size: NA
J gene: TRBJ2-1
CDR3 DNA: TGTGCCAGCAGCCAACGCTCTAGCGGGGCACGAGTTTGGAATGAGCAGTTCTTC
CDR3 protein: CASSQRSSGARVWNEQFF

V gene: TRBV7-2
D gene: NA
clone size: NA
J gene: TRBJ1-5
CDR3 DNA: TGTGCCAGCAGCTTAGCGGGTTCCCGGAGGGATCAGCCCCAGCATTTT
CDR3 protein: CASSLAGSRRDQPQHF

V gene: TRBV11-3
D gene: NA
clone size: NA
J gene: TRBJ1-1
CDR3 DNA: TGTGCCAGCAGCTTTTCCCCAGAAAGTGAAGCTTTCTTT
CDR3 protein: CASSFSPESEAFF

V gene: TRBV6-6
D gene: NA
clone size: few
J gene: TRBJ1-5
CDR3 DNA: TGTGCCAGCAGTTACGGACTCGGACAGTCGGATCAGCCCCAGCATTTT
CDR3 protein: CASSYGLGQSDQPQHF

V gene: TRBV28
D gene: TRBD1
clone size: NA
J gene: TRBJ1-2
CDR3 DNA: TGTGCCAGCAGTCCTTCAGACAGGGTCTATGGCTACACCTTC
CDR3 protein: CASSPSDRVYGYTF

V gene: TRBV3-1/TRBV3-2
D gene: TRBD2
clone size: NA
J gene: TRBJ2-3
CDR3 DNA: TGTGCCAGCAGCCAAGCCCCCCCCCGGGGGAGGCTGGCGGGAGGAACTACCTACACAGATACGCAGTATTTT
CDR3 protein: CASSQAPPRGRLAGGTTYTDTQYF

V gene: TRBV2
D gene: TRBD2
clone size: once
J gene: TRBJ2-4
CDR3 DNA: TGTGCCAGCAGTGGGGGACTAGCGGGGATAAACATTCAGTACTTC
CDR3 protein: CASSGGLAGINIQYF

V gene: TRBV19
D gene: NA
clone size: NA
J gene: TRBJ1-2
CDR3 DNA: TGTGCCAGTAGTATCAACAGGGCAGCCTATGGCTACACCTTC
CDR3 protein: CASSINRAAYGYTF

V gene: TRBV4-2
D gene: TRBD2
clone size: NA
J gene: TRBJ2-3
CDR3 DNA: TGTGCCAGCAGCCAAGATGTGGCGGGGGGCGGCACAGATACGCAGTATTTT
CDR3 protein: CASSQDVAGGGTDTQYF

V gene: TRBV5-1
D gene: TRBD2
clone size: NA
J gene: TRBJ2-5
CDR3 DNA: TGCGCCAGCAGCCTAAATCCTAGCGGGAGGGAAGAGACCCAGTACTTC
CDR3 protein: CASSLNPSGREETQYF

V gene: TRBV7-2
D gene: TRBD2
clone size: once
J gene: TRBJ2-5
CDR3 DNA: TGTGCCAGCAGCCCTCGACTAGCGGGAGGCCAAGAGACCCAGTACTTC
CDR3 protein: CASSPRLAGGQETQYF

V gene: TRBV7-9
D gene: NA
clone size: few
J gene: TRBJ1-2
CDR3 DNA: TGTGCCAGTACCGTTTATTATCGAGGACAGTCCTATGGCTACACCTTC
CDR3 protein: CASTVYYRGQSYGYTF

V gene: TRBV5-1
D gene: TRBD2
clone size: NA
J gene: TRBJ2-1
CDR3 DNA: TGCGCCAGCAGCGTGGGACTAGCGGGGGCGATTGAGCAGTTCTTC
CDR3 protein: CASSVGLAGAIEQFF

V gene: TRBV11-2
D gene: TRBD1
clone size: NA
J gene: TRBJ2-7
CDR3 DNA: TGTGCCAGCAGCTTCCGACAGGGGGCCTACGAGCAGTACTTC
CDR3 protein: CASSFRQGAYEQYF

V gene: TRBV5-4
D gene: NA
clone size: few
J gene: TRBJ1-2
CDR3 DNA: TGTGCCAGCAGCTTGCAACAGGGCACCTATGGCTACACCTTC
CDR3 protein: CASSLQQGTYGYTF

V gene: TRBV10-3
D gene: NA
clone size: NA
J gene: TRBJ2-5
CDR3 DNA: TGTGCCATCAGTGAGCCAGAGGGAGGCGGGGAGACCCAGTACTTC
CDR3 protein: CAISEPEGGGETQYF

V gene: TRBV5-8
D gene: TRBD2
clone size: NA
J gene: TRBJ2-1
CDR3 DNA: TGTGCCAGCAGCCCGACCTGGGGTAGCGGGGGCTACAATGAGCAGTTCTTC
CDR3 protein: CASSPTWGSGGYNEQFF

V gene: TRBV3-1/TRBV3-2
D gene: TRBD2
clone size: NA
J gene: TRBJ2-3
CDR3 DNA: TGTGCCAGCAGCCCCGTAAGCGGGAGATTGGGGGATACGCAGTATTTT
CDR3 protein: CASSPVSGRLGDTQYF